Below, one T cell receptor beta chain is given with its context. This sample stems from a study of cytomegalovirus exposure and HLA in healthy donors. J lost 0 bases, V lost 5 bases, and 4 bases had no gene match. CDR1 SGHDT and CDR2 YYEEEE come from the germline V gene. The CDR3 spans 16 residues. Primers: 60 Vbeta forward and 13 Jbeta reverse. Repertoires were generated with immunoSEQ multiplex PCR, while TCRdb's copy carries only in-frame clones and drops some. The table records 200,000 or so clones, approximately 80% of them present only once. This receptor was taken from a woman in her 30s in good health and CMV-seropositive. The sample was PBMCs. The chain has TRBV5-6 and TRBJ1-6, with 8 bases matching TRBD1. The CDR3 DNA reads TGTGCCAGCAGGAGGGACAGGAGCTCCTATAATTCACCCCTCCACTTT. This encodes CASRRDRSSYNSPLHF.